The 20 T cell receptor beta chains reported below all come from one sample, sequenced in a study of T cell responses to AZD1222 COVID-19 vaccine. Only in-frame clones appear in the TCRdb table, and some are missing; sequencing was by immunoSEQ multiplex PCR. There are approximately 200,000 clones in the sample; approximately 93% occur only once, and roughly 1% lies in the top ten. The material was peripheral blood, obtained 28 days after the second AZD1222 dose. These receptors all stem from an adult who received the AZD1222 COVID-19 vaccine.

DNA for the CDR3: TGTGCCAGCAGTGTAAACCGGGACAAGTATTACTATGGCTACACCTTC. Translation: CASSVNRDKYYYGYTF. The rearrangement joins TRBV27 to TRBJ1-2; D is possibly TRBD1 (6 bases). The germline V and J ends were trimmed by 5 bases and 3 bases, with 19 bases remaining between them. The CDR3 covers 16 residues. Germline values: CDR1 MNHEY, CDR2 SMNVEV (reference sequence).

The V and J genes are TRBV4-3 and TRBJ1-1; a weak D match, TRBD1 (5 bases). The CDR3 sequence is 13 residues long. Trimming took 0 bases from V and 10 from J, leaving 12 bases between them. Germline lookup yields CDR1 LGHNA and CDR2 YSLEER. CDR3 residues: CASSQEGRPVAFF. CDR3 nucleotide sequence: TGCGCCAGCAGCCAAGAGGGACGGCCTGTAGCTTTCTTT.

This clone has a single count. V and J are TRBV7-9 and TRBJ2-7, with D possibly being TRBD2 (5 bases). Germline V gives CDR1 SEHNR, CDR2 FQNEAQ (reference sequence). Trimming removed 1 base from V and 0 bases from J, with 10 bases in between. The CDR3 runs 15 residues. CDR3 region: CASSLGRAVSYEQYF. The CDR3 DNA is TGTGCCAGCAGCTTAGGTCGAGCGGTCTCCTACGAGCAGTACTTC.

The rearrangement links TRBV4-3 to TRBJ1-1; no reliable D call. CDR1 and CDR2 from the germline V gene are LGHNA and YSLEER. The CDR3 consists of 14 residues. V was shortened by 0 bases and J by 1 base, with 6 bases between the two germline ends. The CDR3, as DNA: TGCGCCAGCAGCCAAGATCAATGGAACACTGAAGCTTTCTTT. Amino acids: CASSQDQWNTEAFF.

Here the CDR3 DNA reads TGTGCCAGCAGCTCCGGACAGGGGACGGGGGAGCAGTACTTC. Translated, it gives CASSSGQGTGEQYF. V usage is TRBV11-1 and J usage is TRBJ2-7; 9 bases match TRBD1. V lost 4 bases, J lost 7 bases, and 8 bases stayed unmatched. CDR1 is SGHAT and CDR2 is FQDESV in the germline V gene (reference sequence). The CDR3 runs to 14 residues.

The J gene is TRBJ1-1, the V gene TRBV2; D perhaps matches TRBD1 (6 bases). The V and J ends lost 1 base and 1 base respectively, with 19 bases between them. Germline CDR1 is SNHLY and CDR2 is FYNNEI. The CDR3 totals 18 residues. CDR3 coding DNA: TGTGCCAGCAGTGAAGTGTCTGGGGGCGAACCATCGAACACTGAAGCTTTCTTT. Translation: CASSEVSGGEPSNTEAFF.

This clone was seen just once. The chain is built from TRBV7-9 and TRBJ2-2, with 9 bases lining up with TRBD1. Unmatched junction bases numbered 10, after V lost 5 bases and J lost 9 bases. CDR1 and CDR2 (germline): SEHNR, FQNEAQ (reference sequence). CDR3 length: 15 residues. For the CDR3, the DNA is TGTGCCAGCAGCGGCGGGACAGGGAGGGTCCGGGAGCTGTTTTTT. Protein sequence: CASSGGTGRVRELFF.

This chain uses TRBV2 with TRBJ2-7; D remains ambiguous. V was clipped by 5 bases and J by 7 bases, with 18 bases between them. CDR1 SNHLY and CDR2 FYNNEI come from the germline V gene. This CDR3 is built from 14 residues. CDR3 coding DNA: TGTGCCAGCAGTCAGTCTCCCTATGAAGGAGAGCAGTACTTC. This codes for CASSQSPYEGEQYF.

The chain carries TRBV7-8 and TRBJ1-2; D not resolved. This CDR3 is built from 12 residues. V was cut by 5 bases and J by 6 bases, with 10 bases left in between. Germline-derived CDR1 and CDR2 are SGHVS and FQNEAQ. The CDR3 bases are TGTGCCAGCAGCCTAATGACGGATGGCTACACCTTC. Residues: CASSLMTDGYTF.

The V and J genes are TRBV5-1 and TRBJ2-2; 10 bases are shared with TRBD2. The CDR3 is 17 amino acids. Germline CDR1 and CDR2: SGHRS and YFSETQ. The ends lost 2 bases at V and 0 bases at J; junction bases unmatched: 4. CDR3 nucleotide sequence: TGCGCCAGCAGCTTATCGGGACTAGCGACGAACACCGGGGAGCTGTTTTTT. Translation: CASSLSGLATNTGELFF.

About this clone itself: This specimen includes other DNA sequences encoding the same CDR3. This chain connects TRBV5-4 to TRBJ1-1; D is perhaps TRBD1 (5 bases). Trimming removed 2 bases from V and 1 base from J, with 6 bases in between. The CDR3 extends over 13 amino acids. Germline-derived CDR1 and CDR2 are SGHNT and YYREEE (reference sequence). The CDR3: CASSFGGNTEAFF. For the CDR3, the DNA is TGTGCCAGCAGCTTTGGGGGGAACACTGAAGCTTTCTTT.

J is TRBJ1-1 and V is TRBV3-1 (or the pseudogene TRBV3-2); D is unresolved. This CDR3 region has 14 residues. Germline V gene sequence: CDR1 LGHDT, CDR2 YNNKEL (reference sequence). V lost 4 bases, J lost 0 bases, and 9 bases lay in between. CDR3 coding DNA: TGTGCCAGCAGCCCCAGGACGGTGAACACTGAAGCTTTCTTT. It codes for CASSPRTVNTEAFF.

In DNA form, the CDR3 reads TGTGCCAGCTCACCAGCCGGACTAGTACAGAGTGAGCAGTTCTTC. The encoded protein is CASSPAGLVQSEQFF. This chain joins TRBV18 and TRBJ2-1; 7 nucleotides agree with TRBD2. V shed 2 bases and J 9 bases; nucleotides not matched to a gene: 10. Germline V gene lookup returns CDR1 KGHSH and CDR2 LQKENI. CDR3 length: 15 residues.

The rearrangement joins TRBV28 to TRBJ2-5; the D is unclear. CDR3 length equals 10 residues. V was trimmed by 6 bases and J by 5 bases, leaving 4 bases between them. Germline CDR1 is MDHEN and CDR2 is SYDVKM. The chain's CDR3 is CASSGETQYF. Here the CDR3 DNA reads TGTGCCAGCAGCGGTGAGACCCAGTACTTC.

The V and J genes are TRBV14 and TRBJ1-1, with no clear D. The V gene lost 0 bases and the J gene lost 7 bases, with 6 bases spanning the gap. The CDR3 spans 12 residues. Germline V gives CDR1 SGHDN, CDR2 FVKESK. As DNA, the CDR3 is TGTGCCAGCAGCCAAGACACCTTTGAAGCTTTCTTT. Protein product: CASSQDTFEAFF.

CDR3 loop: CASSTSGPYQPQHF. CDR3 DNA: TGTGCCAGCAGCACTTCCGGGCCCTATCAGCCCCAGCATTTT. The rearrangement links TRBV7-2 to TRBJ1-5, with unresolved D. There are 14 residues in the CDR3. Germline V gene lookup returns CDR1 SGHTA and CDR2 FQGNSA. V was trimmed by 5 bases and J by 5 bases, leaving 13 bases between them.

The rearrangement uses TRBV18 and TRBJ2-6; possible D gene TRBD2, 6 bases. This CDR3 is built from 15 residues. Deletions cut 3 bases from V and 2 bases from J, with 8 bases between. The V gene's germline CDR1 is KGHSH and CDR2 LQKENI. DNA of the CDR3: TGTGCCAGCTCACCTGCGGGGACTGGGGCCAACGTCCTGACTTTC. It specifies CASSPAGTGANVLTF.

The CDR3 nucleotides are TGTGCCAGCATGGTCCCCGACTACTCTGGGGCCAACGTCCTGACTTTC. It yields the protein CASMVPDYSGANVLTF. The gene calls are TRBV28 and TRBJ2-6, with TRBD2 as a possible D gene (5 bases). The CDR3 runs to 16 residues. With 7 bases removed from V and 0 bases from J, the gap between germline ends came to 13 bases. Germline lookup yields CDR1 MDHEN and CDR2 SYDVKM.

This clone was recorded once. J is TRBJ2-2 and V is TRBV4-3, with TRBD2 matching 11 bases. V trimming: 0 bases; J trimming: 6 bases; junction bases outside the gene matches: 9. This CDR3 spans 18 amino acids. Germline V gene sequence: CDR1 LGHNA, CDR2 YSLEER. The CDR3 nucleotides read TGCGCCAGCAGCCAAGAAGATGGTAGCGGGGGGGCGGCCGGGGAGCTGTTTTTT. Its translation: CASSQEDGSGGAAGELFF.

The chain employs TRBV5-1 and TRBJ1-2, with D unclear. V was shortened by 4 bases and J by 7 bases, with 11 bases between the two germline ends. The CDR3 spans 12 residues. CDR1 SGHRS and CDR2 YFSETQ come from the germline V gene. Here the CDR3 reads CASSTTMAGYTF. CDR3 coding DNA: TGCGCCAGCAGCACCACCATGGCTGGCTACACCTTC.